Listed below are T cell receptor beta chains from one sample, sequenced in a study of T-cell reconstitution after alpha-beta-depleted transplantation in children. Each CDR3 protein gets one entry after TCRdb re-called the PCR reads with MiXCR. Of some 240,000 distinct CDR3 sequences listed, about 8.8% are singletons. Sequences were derived from PBMCs from the stem cell graft donor, sampled from the stem cell graft. All receptors derive from a human donor who donated a stem cell graft to a child with SCID. Each CDR3 is given with its conserved first and last residue. The D gene is left open where the match is weak. Size values are once, few and many counts, or a class for expanded clones, and some rows have none.

CAISVGQAGSYEQNF | TGTGCCATCAGTGTAGGCCAAGCGGGGTCCTACGAGCAGAACTTC | TRBJ2-7 | TRBV10-3 | NA | TRBD2
CASSPGGRHTEAFF | TGTGCCAGCAGTCCAGGGGGCAGGCACACTGAAGCTTTCTTT | TRBJ1-1 | TRBV12-3/TRBV12-4 | NA | TRBD1
CASSIGGTTNTEAFF | TGTGCCAGTAGTATAGGCGGCACCACGAACACTGAAGCTTTCTTT | TRBJ1-1 | TRBV19 | many | NA
CASSQVYTNTQYF | TGCGCCAGCAGCCAAGTCTACACCAATACGCAGTATTTT | TRBJ2-3 | TRBV4-1 | many | NA
CASSHDRGRTEAFF | TGCGCCAGCAGCCATGACAGGGGACGCACTGAAGCTTTCTTT | TRBJ1-1 | TRBV5-1 | many | TRBD1
CASSFDRGDGYTF | TGTGCCAGCAGCTTCGACAGGGGTGACGGCTACACCTTC | TRBJ1-2 | TRBV6-2/TRBV6-3 | many | TRBD1
CASSPRGLANYGYTF | TGTGCCAGCAGCCCGCGTGGCTTAGCTAACTATGGCTACACCTTC | TRBJ1-2 | TRBV7-2 | many | NA
CASSRSPGEQFF | TGTGCCAGCAGCCGCTCCCCGGGTGAGCAGTTCTTC | TRBJ2-1 | TRBV7-3 | NA | NA
CASSLFPENGGGADTGELFF | TGTGCCAGCAGTTTATTCCCCGAGAATGGCGGGGGGGCTGACACCGGGGAGCTGTTTTTT | TRBJ2-2 | TRBV27 | many | TRBD2
CASSLDRGSAEAFF | TGCGCCAGCAGCCTGGACAGGGGTTCGGCTGAAGCTTTCTTT | TRBJ1-1 | TRBV5-1 | NA | TRBD1
CASSPRQGVWETQYF | TGTGCCAGCAGTCCGCGACAGGGTGTGTGGGAGACCCAGTACTTC | TRBJ2-5 | TRBV7-6 | many | TRBD1
CAGSPTREGTEAFF | TGTGCCGGCTCACCGACCCGGGAGGGCACTGAAGCTTTCTTT | TRBJ1-1 | TRBV18 | NA | NA
CASSLAVSGRGNQPQHF | TGTGCCAGCAGCTTAGCGGTCTCAGGTAGGGGCAATCAGCCCCAGCATTTT | TRBJ1-5 | TRBV7-9 | many | NA
CASSSEPGQLNSPLHF | TGCGCCAGCAGCAGCGAGCCGGGACAGCTAAATTCACCCCTCCACTTT | TRBJ1-6 | TRBV5-1 | many | TRBD1
CSAEMSGNEKLFF | TGCAGTGCTGAGATGTCAGGGAATGAAAAACTGTTTTTT | TRBJ1-4 | TRBV20-1 | NA | NA
CATKREGAETQYF | TGTGCCACCAAGAGGGAAGGGGCAGAGACCCAGTACTTC | TRBJ2-5 | TRBV24-1 | many | NA
CSAGSRDYPHEQFF | TGCAGTGCTGGATCCCGGGACTACCCCCATGAGCAGTTCTTC | TRBJ2-1 | TRBV20-1 | many | TRBD2
CASSAEGQGGYTF | TGTGCCAGCAGCGCAGAGGGGCAGGGTGGCTACACCTTC | TRBJ1-2 | TRBV2 | many | NA
CSVGTSGNTDTQYF | TGCAGTGTCGGGACTAGCGGAAACACAGATACGCAGTATTTT | TRBJ2-3 | TRBV20-1 | many | TRBD2
CASSTQPRSSYNEQFF | TGTGCCAGCAGCACCCAGCCACGGAGCTCCTACAATGAGCAGTTCTTC | TRBJ2-1 | TRBV7-2 | many | NA
CASSLTREETQYF | TGTGCCAGCAGTTTAACTAGGGAGGAGACCCAGTACTTC | TRBJ2-5 | TRBV12-3/TRBV12-4 | many | NA
CASSLHTEAFF | TGCGCCAGCAGCCTCCACACTGAAGCTTTCTTT | TRBJ1-1 | TRBV4-1 | many | NA
CASSLGLTSGGEETQYF | TGTGCCAGCAGCTTAGGGTTGACTAGCGGGGGAGAAGAGACCCAGTACTTC | TRBJ2-5 | TRBV7-2 | NA | TRBD2
CASSYTHRSGDNSPLHF | TGTGCCAGCAGTTACACACACCGTTCCGGGGATAATTCACCCCTCCACTTT | TRBJ1-6 | TRBV6-5 | many | NA
CASSEATPGDTQYF | TGTGCCAGCAGTGAAGCTACCCCGGGAGATACGCAGTATTTT | TRBJ2-3 | TRBV2 | few | NA
CASTSLTGLNQPQHF | TGTGCCAGCACCTCTCTAACAGGGTTAAATCAGCCCCAGCATTTT | TRBJ1-5 | TRBV28 | many | NA
CSARTGDSPLHF | TGCAGTGCTAGAACAGGGGATTCACCCCTCCACTTT | TRBJ1-6 | TRBV20-1 | NA | TRBD1
CASSQREAFNYGYTF | TGTGCCAGCAGCCAGAGAGAAGCTTTTAACTATGGCTACACCTTC | TRBJ1-2 | TRBV12-3/TRBV12-4 | many | NA
CASSSGQGLPPYEQYF | TGTGCCAGCAGCTCTGGACAGGGTTTGCCCCCCTACGAGCAGTACTTC | TRBJ2-7 | TRBV7-9 | many | TRBD1
CASSLIPGTGVGTEKLFF | TGTGCCAGCAGCCTAATCCCCGGGACAGGGGTTGGGACTGAAAAACTGTTTTTT | TRBJ1-4 | TRBV7-8 | many | TRBD1
CSVAGLAAETQYF | TGCAGCGTAGCGGGACTAGCGGCGGAGACCCAGTACTTC | TRBJ2-5 | TRBV29-1 | many | TRBD2
CASSQDAAYSNQPQHF | TGCGCCAGCAGCCAAGATGCGGCATATAGCAATCAGCCCCAGCATTTT | TRBJ1-5 | TRBV4-3 | many | NA
CACSQGGSGRNTDTQYF | TGTGCCTGCAGCCAAGGAGGTAGCGGGCGAAACACAGATACGCAGTATTTT | TRBJ2-3 | TRBV3-1 | few | TRBD2
CASSWNWGVNTEAFF | TGCGCCAGCAGCTGGAATTGGGGGGTTAACACTGAAGCTTTCTTT | TRBJ1-1 | TRBV5-1 | many | NA
CSAGTGGTDTQYF | TGCAGTGCCGGGACAGGGGGCACAGATACGCAGTATTTT | TRBJ2-3 | TRBV20-1 | many | TRBD1
CASSQQGGVDTQYF | TGTGCCAGCAGTCAGCAGGGGGGCGTAGATACGCAGTATTTT | TRBJ2-3 | TRBV12-3/TRBV12-4 | many | NA
CATRSGTGLFGGANVLTF | TGTGCCACCAGGTCCGGGACAGGGCTTTTTGGCGGGGCCAACGTCCTGACTTTC | TRBJ2-6 | TRBV10-3 | many | TRBD1
CSARDREGTEAFF | TGCAGTGCTAGGGACAGGGAGGGGACTGAAGCTTTCTTT | TRBJ1-1 | TRBV20-1 | NA | TRBD1
CASSSHRADEAFF | TGTGCCAGCAGTTCTCACAGGGCTGATGAAGCTTTCTTT | TRBJ1-1 | TRBV27 | many | NA
CAISESGQNHGYTF | TGTGCCATCAGTGAGTCGGGGCAGAACCATGGCTACACCTTC | TRBJ1-2 | TRBV10-3 | many | NA
CASSSAGNDEKMFF | TGCGCCAGCAGCTCGGCAGGGAATGATGAAAAAATGTTTTTT | TRBJ1-4 | TRBV5-1 | NA | NA
CSAREGQGFYEQYF | TGCAGTGCTAGAGAGGGACAGGGTTTTTACGAGCAGTACTTC | TRBJ2-7 | TRBV20-1 | many | TRBD1
CASSQSGTGSYEQYF | TGCGCCAGCAGCCAATCCGGGACAGGGTCCTACGAGCAGTACTTC | TRBJ2-7 | TRBV5-1 | many | TRBD1
CSAGQGRGDTEAFF | TGCAGCGCCGGACAGGGGAGAGGGGACACTGAAGCTTTCTTT | TRBJ1-1 | TRBV29-1 | NA | TRBD1
CASSQDLGRAEAFF | TGCGCCAGCAGCCAAGATCTCGGTAGGGCTGAAGCTTTCTTT | TRBJ1-1 | TRBV4-3 | few | NA
CASSLADRGNSGANVLTF | TGTGCCAGCAGCTTAGCCGACAGGGGGAATTCTGGGGCCAACGTCCTGACTTTC | TRBJ2-6 | TRBV7-8 | many | TRBD1
CASSPRGISGANVLTF | TGTGCCAGCAGCCCCCGTGGCATCTCTGGGGCCAACGTCCTGACTTTC | TRBJ2-6 | TRBV7-6 | few | NA
CASSLTGDNYGYTF | TGCGCCAGCAGCTTGACAGGGGATAACTATGGCTACACCTTC | TRBJ1-2 | TRBV5-1 | many | TRBD1
CASSPSSGGTESYEQYF | TGTGCCAGCAGCCCCTCTAGCGGGGGAACAGAATCCTACGAGCAGTACTTC | TRBJ2-7 | TRBV7-9 | few | TRBD2
CASSLDRSLQETQYF | TGTGCCAGCAGCTTGGACAGGTCGTTACAAGAGACCCAGTACTTC | TRBJ2-5 | TRBV5-6 | many | NA
CASRRVGWQGLNTEAFF | TGTGCCAGCAGAAGGGTAGGTTGGCAGGGATTGAACACTGAAGCTTTCTTT | TRBJ1-1 | TRBV6-5 | few | NA
CASTRKLGEYGYTF | TGTGCCAGCACGCGCAAGTTAGGGGAGTATGGCTACACCTTC | TRBJ1-2 | TRBV6-5 | many | NA
CASSQGAQGHMNTEAFF | TGTGCCAGCAGCCAAGGGGCTCAGGGACATATGAACACTGAAGCTTTCTTT | TRBJ1-1 | TRBV4-2 | many | NA
CASSQVGDSNEKLFF | TGCGCCAGCAGCCAGGTCGGGGATTCTAATGAAAAACTGTTTTTT | TRBJ1-4 | TRBV5-1 | many | NA
CASSLQGAKTDTQYF | TGTGCCAGCAGTTTGCAGGGGGCGAAGACAGATACGCAGTATTTT | TRBJ2-3 | TRBV12-3/TRBV12-4 | many | TRBD1